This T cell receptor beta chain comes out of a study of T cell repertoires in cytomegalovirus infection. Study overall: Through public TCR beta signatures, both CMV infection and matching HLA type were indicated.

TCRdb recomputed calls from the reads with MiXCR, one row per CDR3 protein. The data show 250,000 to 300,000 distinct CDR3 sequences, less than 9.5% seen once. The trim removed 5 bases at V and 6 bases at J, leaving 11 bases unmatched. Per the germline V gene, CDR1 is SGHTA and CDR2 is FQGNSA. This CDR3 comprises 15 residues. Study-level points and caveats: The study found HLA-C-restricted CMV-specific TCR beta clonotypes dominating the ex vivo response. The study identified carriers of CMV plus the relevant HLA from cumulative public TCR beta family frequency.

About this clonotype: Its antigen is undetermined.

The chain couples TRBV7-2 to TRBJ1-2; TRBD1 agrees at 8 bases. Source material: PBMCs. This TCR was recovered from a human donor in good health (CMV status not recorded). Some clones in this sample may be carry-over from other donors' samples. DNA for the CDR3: TGTGCCAGCAGCCCAGCCCCCGGACAGGGACATGGCTACACCTTC. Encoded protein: CASSPAPGQGHGYTF. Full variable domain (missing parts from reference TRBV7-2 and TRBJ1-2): GAGVSQSPSNKVTEKGKDVELRCDPISGHTALYWYRQSLGQGLEFLIYFQGNSAPDKSGLPSDRFSAERTGGSVSTLTIQRTQQEDSAVYLCASSPAPGQGHGYTFGSGTRLTVV.